A selection of T cell receptor beta chains follows, all from one sample in a study of naive and memory T cell subsets. TCRdb ran MiXCR on the UMI-ligation and nested PCR reads and lists one entry per CDR3 protein. The sample carries approximately 4,500 distinct CDR3 sequences, 5.2% recorded once. The sample taken for sequencing was effector memory CD8+ T cells from blood. The receptor source for this set is a human donor in good health. Both conserved end residues are part of each CDR3. The order of the fields is D gene, V gene, clone size, J gene, CDR3 protein, CDR3 DNA. The D gene is left open where the match is weak. A row's size may be missing; if present it is once, few, many or a size class.

d_call: TRBD1
v_call: TRBV28
clone_size: many
j_call: TRBJ2-5
cdr3_aa: CASSLTDRGEEALQETQYF
cdr3_nt: TGTGCCAGCAGTCTTACGGACAGGGGGGAGGAGGCCCTTCAAGAGACCCAGTACTTC

d_call: TRBD2
v_call: TRBV7-9
clone_size: many
j_call: TRBJ2-5
cdr3_aa: CASRSSSGRAAQYF
cdr3_nt: TGTGCCAGCAGATCGTCTAGCGGGAGGGCGGCCCAGTACTTC

d_call: NA
v_call: TRBV5-1
clone_size: many
j_call: TRBJ2-7
cdr3_aa: CASSLTYEQYF
cdr3_nt: TGCGCCAGCAGCCTTACCTACGAGCAGTACTTC

d_call: NA
v_call: TRBV5-5
clone_size: many
j_call: TRBJ1-1
cdr3_aa: CASSLVRGLFEAFF
cdr3_nt: TGTGCCAGCAGCTTGGTCCGGGGATTGTTTGAAGCTTTCTTT

d_call: NA
v_call: TRBV12-3/TRBV12-4
clone_size: many
j_call: TRBJ1-5
cdr3_aa: CASSKGYQPQHF
cdr3_nt: TGTGCCAGCAGCAAAGGATATCAGCCCCAGCATTTT

d_call: TRBD2
v_call: TRBV6-2/TRBV6-3
clone_size: many
j_call: TRBJ2-2
cdr3_aa: CASSEGGSDTGELFF
cdr3_nt: TGTGCCAGCAGTGAGGGCGGGAGTGACACCGGGGAGCTGTTTTTT

d_call: NA
v_call: TRBV6-2/TRBV6-3
clone_size: few
j_call: TRBJ2-6
cdr3_aa: CASSYTSSGANVLTF
cdr3_nt: TGTGCCAGCAGTTACACCTCCTCTGGGGCCAACGTCCTGACTTTC

d_call: NA
v_call: TRBV4-3
clone_size: large
j_call: TRBJ2-6
cdr3_aa: CASSQARGGANVLTF
cdr3_nt: TGCGCCAGCAGCCAAGCCAGGGGTGGGGCCAACGTCCTGACTTTC

d_call: TRBD1
v_call: TRBV10-2
clone_size: many
j_call: TRBJ1-1
cdr3_aa: CASSEFDRGYTEAFF
cdr3_nt: TGCGCCAGCAGTGAGTTTGACAGGGGATACACTGAAGCTTTCTTT

d_call: NA
v_call: TRBV29-1
clone_size: many
j_call: TRBJ2-5
cdr3_aa: CSAVREKTQYF
cdr3_nt: TGCAGCGCCGTCCGGGAGAAGACCCAGTACTTC

d_call: NA
v_call: TRBV6-1
clone_size: many
j_call: TRBJ1-1
cdr3_aa: CASSEADGVTEAFF
cdr3_nt: TGTGCCAGCAGTGAAGCGGATGGGGTTACTGAAGCTTTCTTT

d_call: NA
v_call: TRBV3-1
clone_size: medium-sized
j_call: TRBJ2-4
cdr3_aa: CASSQEEDLDIAKNIQYF
cdr3_nt: TGTGCCAGCAGCCAAGAAGAGGATCTTGACATTGCCAAAAACATTCAGTACTTC

d_call: NA
v_call: TRBV7-9
clone_size: many
j_call: TRBJ1-2
cdr3_aa: CASSLGLNYGYTF
cdr3_nt: TGTGCCAGCAGCTTAGGCCTGAACTATGGCTACACCTTC

d_call: NA
v_call: TRBV20-1
clone_size: medium-sized
j_call: TRBJ2-1
cdr3_aa: CSARSFREYNEQFF
cdr3_nt: TGCAGTGCTAGATCTTTCCGGGAGTACAATGAGCAGTTCTTC

d_call: NA
v_call: TRBV6-2/TRBV6-3
clone_size: many
j_call: TRBJ2-5
cdr3_aa: CASLTPEVLGTQYF
cdr3_nt: TGTGCCAGCCTCACCCCGGAAGTCTTGGGAACCCAGTACTTC

d_call: NA
v_call: TRBV29-1
clone_size: many
j_call: TRBJ1-4
cdr3_aa: CSVEMGNEKLFF
cdr3_nt: TGCAGCGTTGAGATGGGGAATGAAAAACTGTTTTTT

d_call: NA
v_call: TRBV29-1
clone_size: many
j_call: TRBJ2-1
cdr3_aa: CSVDRGSSYNEQFF
cdr3_nt: TGCAGCGTTGATCGGGGGAGCTCCTACAATGAGCAGTTCTTC

d_call: NA
v_call: TRBV20-1
clone_size: NA
j_call: TRBJ1-1
cdr3_aa: CSARDPGRGGNTEAFF
cdr3_nt: TGCAGTGCTAGAGACCCCGGACGCGGGGGGAACACTGAAGCTTTCTTT

d_call: NA
v_call: TRBV14
clone_size: few
j_call: TRBJ1-5
cdr3_aa: CASSPGLTGLLHF
cdr3_nt: TGTGCCAGCAGCCCGGGCCTTACAGGGTTGTTGCATTTT

d_call: NA
v_call: TRBV20-1
clone_size: many
j_call: TRBJ1-2
cdr3_aa: CSAIRGYGYTF
cdr3_nt: TGCAGTGCTATCCGGGGCTATGGCTACACCTTC

d_call: NA
v_call: TRBV9
clone_size: NA
j_call: TRBJ2-1
cdr3_aa: CASSASGLGFRDEQFF
cdr3_nt: TGTGCCAGCAGCGCATCCGGTTTGGGTTTTAGGGATGAGCAGTTCTTC

d_call: NA
v_call: TRBV6-5
clone_size: few
j_call: TRBJ2-7
cdr3_aa: CASRTPPYEQYF
cdr3_nt: TGTGCCAGCAGGACACCGCCCTACGAGCAGTACTTC

d_call: NA
v_call: TRBV30
clone_size: many
j_call: TRBJ2-1
cdr3_aa: CAWRPKPGYNEQFF
cdr3_nt: TGTGCCTGGAGGCCTAAACCCGGCTACAATGAGCAGTTCTTC